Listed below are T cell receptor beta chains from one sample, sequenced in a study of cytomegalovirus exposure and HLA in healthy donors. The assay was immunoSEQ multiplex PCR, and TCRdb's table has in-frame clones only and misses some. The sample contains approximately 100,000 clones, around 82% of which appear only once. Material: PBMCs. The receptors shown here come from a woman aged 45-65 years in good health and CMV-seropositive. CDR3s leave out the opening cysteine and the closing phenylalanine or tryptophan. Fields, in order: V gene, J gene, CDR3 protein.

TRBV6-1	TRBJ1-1	ATRFPEAF
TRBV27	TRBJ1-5	ASSQGNGNQPQH
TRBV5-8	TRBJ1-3	ASSYWTGLSSGNTIY
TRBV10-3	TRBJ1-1	AISVEGVTEAF
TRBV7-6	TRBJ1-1	ASSSPPGRGLTYTEAF
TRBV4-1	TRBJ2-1	ASSQEAASSYNEQF
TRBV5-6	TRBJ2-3	ASSLTQLDTQY
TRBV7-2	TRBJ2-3	ASSFRWGVDTQY
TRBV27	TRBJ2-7	ASSPERLAGGAYEQY
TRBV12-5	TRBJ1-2	ASAGDTNYGYT
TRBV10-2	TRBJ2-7	ASSDGVAIRYEQY
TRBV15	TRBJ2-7	ATSRDRPGGTYEQY
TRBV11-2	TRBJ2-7	ASSLAASSYEQY
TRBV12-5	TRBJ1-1	ASGSGQSTEAF
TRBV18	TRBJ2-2	ASSQRELNTGELF
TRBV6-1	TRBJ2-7	ASSDGPGGTVTEQY
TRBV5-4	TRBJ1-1	ASSLQTGVNTEAF
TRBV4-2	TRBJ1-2	ASSQEQGVVEGYT
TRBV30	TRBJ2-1	AWSVLANNEQF
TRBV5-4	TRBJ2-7	ASSPRPGQGAIYEQY
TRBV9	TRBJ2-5	ASSETSGVLETQY
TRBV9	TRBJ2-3	ASSVVGRAADTQY
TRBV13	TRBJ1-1	ASSPLDRATEAF
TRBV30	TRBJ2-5	AWRPWALQEAQY
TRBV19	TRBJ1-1	ASSMTGRSTEAF
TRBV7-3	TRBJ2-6	ASSPRRSGANVLT
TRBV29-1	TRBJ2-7	SVDPGSGGGGEGNYEQY
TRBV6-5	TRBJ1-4	ASSYPGQAGEKLF
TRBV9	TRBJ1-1	ASSVGRETSEAF
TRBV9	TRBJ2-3	ASSPRPAYTDTQY
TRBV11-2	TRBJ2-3	ASSLLGHSADTQY
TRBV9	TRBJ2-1	ARGSLDDPTSPYNEQF
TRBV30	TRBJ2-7	AWSPQGFNLLGQY
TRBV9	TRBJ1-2	ASSTRPEGGKSSYGYT
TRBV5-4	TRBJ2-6	ASSVPQGEAGANVLT
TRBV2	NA	ASSAKTGPIYEQY
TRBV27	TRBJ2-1	ASSLVTSGSEQF
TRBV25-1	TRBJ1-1	ASSDGQGRFKNTEAF
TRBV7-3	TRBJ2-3	ASFWREGTDTQY
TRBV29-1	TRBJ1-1	SVGGRGKTEAF
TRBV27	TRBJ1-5	ASSRAGNQPQH
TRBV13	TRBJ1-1	ASSQTTGGGREAF
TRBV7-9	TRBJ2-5	ASSLGGLGEEKTQY